A single sample gave rise to the 9 T cell receptor beta chains below, sequenced in a study of technical replicates of blood from four donors. The protocol was immunoSEQ multiplex PCR, while the TCRdb copy is restricted to in-frame clones and leaves out a portion. The sample consists of about 85,000 clones, about 94% of them appearing once. The sequenced material came from T cells isolated from PBMCs. Every receptor here comes from a human donor in good health.

The J gene is TRBJ2-3, the V gene TRBV5-4, with 11 bases matching TRBD2. Trimming at V came to 3 bases and at J to 5 bases, leaving 8 bases not matched to a gene. The germline CDR1 and CDR2 sequences are SGHNT and YYREEE (reference sequence). CDR3 length: 16 amino acids. The CDR3 sequence is CASSSLAGGLGDTQYF. In DNA form, the CDR3 reads TGTGCCAGCAGCTCGTTAGCGGGGGGGCTCGGAGATACGCAGTATTTT.

This clone was counted a few times. The rearrangement uses TRBV7-9 and TRBJ1-1; tentatively, D is TRBD1 (5 bases). This CDR3 comprises 14 residues. The germline CDR1 and CDR2 sequences are SEHNR and FQNEAQ (reference sequence). Deletions cut 3 bases from V and 3 bases from J, with 11 bases between. This CDR3 is CASSLGLVHTEAFF. The CDR3 nucleotides are TGTGCCAGCAGCTTGGGACTCGTTCACACTGAAGCTTTCTTT.

This chain links TRBV30 with TRBJ1-4; 8 bases agree with TRBD1. Germline V gene lookup returns CDR1 GTSNPN and CDR2 SVGIG (reference sequence). V lost 3 bases and J lost 1; bases outside the gene matches: 7. The CDR3 sequence is 16 residues long. CDR3 region: CAWRSGTGGTNEKLFF. CDR3 bases: TGTGCCTGGAGGAGTGGGACAGGAGGAACTAATGAAAAACTGTTTTTT.

The J gene is TRBJ1-1, the V gene TRBV14, with D unresolved. Germline V gene data show CDR1 as SGHDN and CDR2 as FVKESK. Trimming removed 0 bases from V and 7 bases from J, with 21 bases in between. This CDR3 spans 17 amino acids. The CDR3 sequence: CASSQEIWEIRLLEAFF. The CDR3 coding sequence is TGTGCCAGCAGCCAAGAGATTTGGGAGATCAGACTGCTTGAAGCTTTCTTT.

The genes are TRBV7-6 and TRBJ2-2; possible D gene TRBD1, 5 bases. The CDR3 spans 16 residues. Germline V gene data show CDR1 as SGHVS and CDR2 as FNYEAQ. The V end lost 4 bases, the J end lost 1 base, and 13 bases lay between the germline ends. DNA of the CDR3: TGTGCCAGCAGCTCCCTTGGGGCAATGAACACCGGGGAGCTGTTTTTT. It yields the protein CASSSLGAMNTGELFF.

V gene TRBV28 combines with J gene TRBJ1-2, with 7 bases that match TRBD1. Per germline, CDR1 MDHEN and CDR2 SYDVKM. This CDR3 region has 14 residues. J gave up 2 bases and V 7 bases, and 7 bases lay outside the gene matches. The CDR3 reads CASTGQERNYGYTF. In DNA form, the CDR3 reads TGTGCCAGCACCGGACAGGAAAGGAACTATGGCTACACCTTC.

This chain links TRBV2 with TRBJ1-3, with 7 bases aligning to TRBD1. The ends lost 6 bases at V and 2 bases at J; junction bases unmatched: 7. The CDR3 sequence is 15 residues long. CDR1 SNHLY and CDR2 FYNNEI come from the germline V gene. CDR3 sequence reads: CASRVGTVAGNTIYF. DNA for the CDR3: TGTGCCAGCAGAGTTGGGACAGTAGCTGGAAACACCATATATTTT.

The rearrangement links TRBV5-4 to TRBJ2-4; 7 bases line up with TRBD2. V lost 7 bases and J lost 0; bases outside the gene matches: 13. CDR3 size: 17 residues. Germline loops: CDR1 SGHNT, CDR2 YYREEE (reference sequence). The CDR3 DNA reads as TGTGCCAGCGCACCTAGCGGTCCCTACCTAGCCAAAAACATTCAGTACTTC. Its protein product is CASAPSGPYLAKNIQYF.

The rearrangement links TRBV5-1 to TRBJ2-7, with D tentatively TRBD2 (6 bases). The CDR3 contains 14 residues. The germline V and J ends were trimmed by 1 base and 4 bases, with 12 bases remaining between them. CDR1 is SGHRS and CDR2 is YFSETQ in the germline V gene. CDR3 region: CASSLFAGTYEQYF. As DNA, the CDR3 is TGCGCCAGCAGCTTGTTCGCTGGGACTTACGAGCAGTACTTC.